Below, one T cell receptor (beta chain) is given with its context. Its antigen is currently unknown. The record originates from a study of molecular identifiers for immune sequencing clone quantification. Looking at the study overall: The replicates split RNA from roughly 20,000 or 100,000 naive CD8 cells five ways and sequenced four.

TCRdb re-called the PCR reads through MiXCR, storing one row per CDR3 protein. The table includes roughly 300,000 distinct CDR3 sequences, roughly 24% detected once. The naive CD8 libraries originated from between roughly 18,000 and 1,000,000 sorted cells and drew on 10%, 30% or 50% RNA. Naive CD8 T cells were picked out by sorting for CD8+CD4-CCR7+CD45RA+. The study's findings and limits: Effector cells had over 99% of their molecules in clones above 20 RNA copies, while naive cells had under 1%.

This TCR derives from a human donor in good health. Some libraries in this study had Jurkat cell RNA spiked in. Sequences were obtained from naive CD8+ T cells from blood, with Jurkat cell RNA spiked in. Noted subset: FACS-sorted CD8+CD4-CCR7+CD45RA+ naive T cells.

The DNA for the CDR3 is TGCAGTGCTAGCTTGGGACTAGGGGTCTACGAGCAGTACTTC. This encodes CSASLGLGVYEQYF. The V and J genes are TRBV20-1 and TRBJ2-7; 8 positions match TRBD2. The V segment lost 3 bases and the J segment 3 bases; nucleotides outside the gene matches: 7. Per the germline V gene, CDR1 is DFQATT and CDR2 is SNEGSKA (reference sequence). This CDR3 region has 14 residues.